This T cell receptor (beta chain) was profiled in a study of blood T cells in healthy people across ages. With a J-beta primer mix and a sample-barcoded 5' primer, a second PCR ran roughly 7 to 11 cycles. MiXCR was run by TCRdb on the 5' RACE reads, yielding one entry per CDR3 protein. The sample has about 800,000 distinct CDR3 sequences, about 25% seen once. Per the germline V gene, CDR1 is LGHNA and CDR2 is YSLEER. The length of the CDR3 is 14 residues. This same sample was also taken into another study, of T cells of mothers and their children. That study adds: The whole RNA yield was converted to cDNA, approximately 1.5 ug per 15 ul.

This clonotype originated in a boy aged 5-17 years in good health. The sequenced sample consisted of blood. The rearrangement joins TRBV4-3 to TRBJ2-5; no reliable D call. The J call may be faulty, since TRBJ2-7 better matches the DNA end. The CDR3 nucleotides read TGCGCCAGCAGCCAAGATTTCGTACGGGCCGAGCAGTACTTC. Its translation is CASSQDFVRAEQYF.